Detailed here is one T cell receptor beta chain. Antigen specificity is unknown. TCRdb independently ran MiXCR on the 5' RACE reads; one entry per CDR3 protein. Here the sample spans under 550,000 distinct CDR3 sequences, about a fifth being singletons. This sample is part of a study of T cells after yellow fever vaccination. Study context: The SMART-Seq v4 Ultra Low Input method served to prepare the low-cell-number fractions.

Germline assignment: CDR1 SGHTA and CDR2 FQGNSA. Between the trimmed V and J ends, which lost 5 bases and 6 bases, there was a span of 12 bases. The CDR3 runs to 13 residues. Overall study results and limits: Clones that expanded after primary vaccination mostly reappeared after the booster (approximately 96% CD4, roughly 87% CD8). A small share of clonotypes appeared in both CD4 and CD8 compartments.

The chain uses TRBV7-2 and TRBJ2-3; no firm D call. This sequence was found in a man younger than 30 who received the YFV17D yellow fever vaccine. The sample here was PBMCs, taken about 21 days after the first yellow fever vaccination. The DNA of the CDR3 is TGTGCCAGCAGCCCCTCCGTTTGGGATACGCAGTATTTT. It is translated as CASSPSVWDTQYF.